Listed below are T cell receptor beta chains from one sample, sequenced in a study of T cell responses to AZD1222 COVID-19 vaccine. The method was immunoSEQ multiplex PCR; TCRdb's version includes in-frame clones alone and lacks a portion of them. Of tens of thousands of clones listed, around 93% are singletons. This sample comprised peripheral blood, obtained 28 days after the second AZD1222 dose. These receptors originate from an adult who received the AZD1222 COVID-19 vaccine. Both conserved end residues are part of each CDR3. The order of the fields is D gene, J gene, V gene, clone size, CDR3 DNA, CDR3 protein. The D gene is left open where the match is weak. Clone size, where shown, is once, few, many, or a class for clones that have expanded.

D gene: NA
J gene: TRBJ1-4
V gene: TRBV4-2
clone size: NA
CDR3 DNA: TGTGCCAGCAGCCAAGCCAGGGGAAAACTGTTTTTT
CDR3 protein: CASSQARGKLFF

D gene: NA
J gene: TRBJ1-2
V gene: TRBV7-2
clone size: NA
CDR3 DNA: TGTGCCAGCAGCTTAGCTTGGGGGTCTAACTATGGCTACACCTTC
CDR3 protein: CASSLAWGSNYGYTF

D gene: NA
J gene: TRBJ2-1
V gene: TRBV2
clone size: once
CDR3 DNA: TGTGCCAGCAGTGCTCAAGGGAAAGCGGGTGATGAGCAGTTCTTC
CDR3 protein: CASSAQGKAGDEQFF

D gene: NA
J gene: TRBJ2-1
V gene: TRBV18
clone size: NA
CDR3 DNA: TGTGCCAGCTCACCGGTGGAGGGGGGGTTATACAATGAGCAGTTCTTC
CDR3 protein: CASSPVEGGLYNEQFF

D gene: NA
J gene: TRBJ2-3
V gene: TRBV18
clone size: NA
CDR3 DNA: TGTGCCAGCTCACCCCGACAGGCACTAGCCAGCACAGATACGCAGTATTTT
CDR3 protein: CASSPRQALASTDTQYF

D gene: NA
J gene: TRBJ1-1
V gene: TRBV6-5
clone size: NA
CDR3 DNA: TGTGCCAGCAGTCTGACCGGGCCAGAGGCTTTCTTT
CDR3 protein: CASSLTGPEAFF

D gene: TRBD1
J gene: TRBJ2-1
V gene: TRBV7-2
clone size: once
CDR3 DNA: TGTGCCAGCAGCTTAGCTGGGACAGGGATCTACAATGAGCAGTTCTTC
CDR3 protein: CASSLAGTGIYNEQFF

D gene: TRBD1
J gene: TRBJ2-1
V gene: TRBV7-2
clone size: NA
CDR3 DNA: TGTGCCAGCAGCTACCAGGGACAGGGGGCGAATGAGCAGTTCTTC
CDR3 protein: CASSYQGQGANEQFF

D gene: NA
J gene: TRBJ1-2
V gene: TRBV5-6
clone size: NA
CDR3 DNA: TGTGCCAGCAGCTTGGCTTTGGGCAGCCTCGACTTC
CDR3 protein: CASSLALGSLDF

D gene: NA
J gene: TRBJ2-7
V gene: TRBV11-2
clone size: NA
CDR3 DNA: TGTGCCAGCAGCTTAGGGCCAGGGGCCTCCTACGAGCAGTACTTC
CDR3 protein: CASSLGPGASYEQYF

D gene: NA
J gene: TRBJ2-2
V gene: TRBV14
clone size: NA
CDR3 DNA: TGTGCCAGCAGCCGCTCGCAGGGGTGGACCGGGGAGCTGTTTTTT
CDR3 protein: CASSRSQGWTGELFF

D gene: NA
J gene: TRBJ2-1
V gene: TRBV20-1
clone size: NA
CDR3 DNA: TGCAGTGCTAGTGGGGATGAGCAGTTCTTC
CDR3 protein: CSASGDEQFF

D gene: TRBD1
J gene: TRBJ1-6
V gene: TRBV2
clone size: NA
CDR3 DNA: TGTGCCAGCACAGGGACAGCTAATTCACCCCTCCACTTT
CDR3 protein: CASTGTANSPLHF

D gene: NA
J gene: TRBJ2-3
V gene: TRBV11-2
clone size: NA
CDR3 DNA: TGTGCCAGCAGCAGAGGGGTCGATACGCAGTATTTT
CDR3 protein: CASSRGVDTQYF

D gene: TRBD2
J gene: TRBJ2-1
V gene: TRBV18
clone size: NA
CDR3 DNA: TGTGCCAGCTCACCCCCGTCGACTAGCGGGAGGGGGGATGAGCAGTTCTTC
CDR3 protein: CASSPPSTSGRGDEQFF

D gene: NA
J gene: TRBJ1-6
V gene: TRBV6-5
clone size: few
CDR3 DNA: TGTGCCAGCAGTTACGCAGGAGATAATTCACCCCTCCACTTT
CDR3 protein: CASSYAGDNSPLHF

D gene: NA
J gene: TRBJ2-5
V gene: TRBV4-1
clone size: NA
CDR3 DNA: TGCGCCAGCAGCCAAGATCCCGCAGGGGCGATGGAGACCCAGTACTTC
CDR3 protein: CASSQDPAGAMETQYF

D gene: NA
J gene: TRBJ2-1
V gene: TRBV5-4
clone size: NA
CDR3 DNA: TGTGCCACCTCCGGGGCCGACTGGGGGAATGAGCAGTTCTTC
CDR3 protein: CATSGADWGNEQFF

D gene: TRBD1
J gene: TRBJ1-5
V gene: TRBV5-1
clone size: NA
CDR3 DNA: TGCGCCAGCAGCATAGACAGGGCTGATCAGCCCCAGCATTTT
CDR3 protein: CASSIDRADQPQHF

D gene: NA
J gene: TRBJ2-7
V gene: TRBV29-1
clone size: once
CDR3 DNA: TGCAGCGTTCGGTACAGATCCTACGAGCAGTACTTC
CDR3 protein: CSVRYRSYEQYF

D gene: NA
J gene: TRBJ1-1
V gene: TRBV2
clone size: NA
CDR3 DNA: TGTGCCAGCAGCGTGCCAGGGGACACTGAAGCTTTCTTT
CDR3 protein: CASSVPGDTEAFF

D gene: NA
J gene: TRBJ2-1
V gene: TRBV18
clone size: NA
CDR3 DNA: TGTGCCAGCCTTCTCCTCTATGAGCAGTTCTTC
CDR3 protein: CASLLLYEQFF